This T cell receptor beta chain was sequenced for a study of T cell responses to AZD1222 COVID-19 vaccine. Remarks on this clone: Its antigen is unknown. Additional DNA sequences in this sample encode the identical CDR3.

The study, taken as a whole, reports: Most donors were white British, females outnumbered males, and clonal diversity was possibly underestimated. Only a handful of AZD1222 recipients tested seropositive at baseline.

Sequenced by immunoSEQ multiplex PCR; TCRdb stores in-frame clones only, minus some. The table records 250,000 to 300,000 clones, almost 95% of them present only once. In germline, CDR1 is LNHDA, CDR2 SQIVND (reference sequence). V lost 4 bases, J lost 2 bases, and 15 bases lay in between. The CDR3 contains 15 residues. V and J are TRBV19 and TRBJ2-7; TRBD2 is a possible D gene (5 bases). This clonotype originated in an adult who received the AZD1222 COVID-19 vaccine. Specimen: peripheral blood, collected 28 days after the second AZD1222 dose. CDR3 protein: CASSTPGRGAYEQYF. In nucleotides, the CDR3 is TGTGCCAGTAGTACCCCTGGGAGAGGTGCCTACGAGCAGTACTTC.